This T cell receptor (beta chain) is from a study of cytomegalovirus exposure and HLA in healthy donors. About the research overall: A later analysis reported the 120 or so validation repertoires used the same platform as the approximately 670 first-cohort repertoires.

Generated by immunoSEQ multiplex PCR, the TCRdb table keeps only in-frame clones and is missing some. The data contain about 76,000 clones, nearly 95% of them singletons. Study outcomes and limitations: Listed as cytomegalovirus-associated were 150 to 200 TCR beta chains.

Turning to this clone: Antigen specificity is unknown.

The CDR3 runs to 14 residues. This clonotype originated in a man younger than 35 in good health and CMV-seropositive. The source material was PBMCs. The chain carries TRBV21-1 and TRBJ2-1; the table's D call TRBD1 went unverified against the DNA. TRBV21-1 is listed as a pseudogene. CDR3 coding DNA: TGTGCCAGCAGCCTTGTAGGGGGAGTTAATGAGCAGTTCTTC. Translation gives CASSLVGGVNEQFF.